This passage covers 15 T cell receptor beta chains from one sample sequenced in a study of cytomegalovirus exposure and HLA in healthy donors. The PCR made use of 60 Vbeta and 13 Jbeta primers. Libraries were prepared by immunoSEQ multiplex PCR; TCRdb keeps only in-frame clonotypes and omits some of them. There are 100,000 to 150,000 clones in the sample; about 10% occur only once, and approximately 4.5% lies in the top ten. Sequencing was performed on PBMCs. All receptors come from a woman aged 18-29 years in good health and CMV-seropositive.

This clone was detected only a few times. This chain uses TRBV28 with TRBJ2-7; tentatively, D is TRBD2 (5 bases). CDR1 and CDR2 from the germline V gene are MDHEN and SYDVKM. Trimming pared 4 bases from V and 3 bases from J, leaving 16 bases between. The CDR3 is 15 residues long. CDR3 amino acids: CASSSQAGDVYEQYF. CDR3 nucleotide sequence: TGTGCCAGCAGTTCTCAGGCGGGTGATGTCTACGAGCAGTACTTC.

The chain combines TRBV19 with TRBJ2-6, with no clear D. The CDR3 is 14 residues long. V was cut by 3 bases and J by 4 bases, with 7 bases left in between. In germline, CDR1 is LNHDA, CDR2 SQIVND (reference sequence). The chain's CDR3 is CASSIPGGANVLTF. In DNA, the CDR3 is TGTGCCAGTAGTATCCCAGGCGGGGCCAACGTCCTGACTTTC. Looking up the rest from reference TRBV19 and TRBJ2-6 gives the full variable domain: DGGITQSPKYLFRKEGQNVTLSCEQNLNHDAMYWYRQDPGQGLRLIYYSQIVNDFQKGDIAEGYSVSREKKESFPLTVTSAQKNPTAFYLCASSIPGGANVLTFGAGSRLTVL.

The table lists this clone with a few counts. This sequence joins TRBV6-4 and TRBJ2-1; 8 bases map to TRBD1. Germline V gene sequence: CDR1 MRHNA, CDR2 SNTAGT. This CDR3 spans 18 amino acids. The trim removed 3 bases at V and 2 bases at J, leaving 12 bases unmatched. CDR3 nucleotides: TGTGCCAGCAGTGAGGGCGGGGACAGGTCCCTTCCCTACAATGAGCAGTTCTTC. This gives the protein CASSEGGDRSLPYNEQFF.

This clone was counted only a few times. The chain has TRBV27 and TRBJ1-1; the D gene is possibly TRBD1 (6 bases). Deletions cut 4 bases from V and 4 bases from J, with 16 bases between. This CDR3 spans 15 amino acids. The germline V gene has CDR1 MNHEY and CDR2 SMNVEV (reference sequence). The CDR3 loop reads CASSSPQGGRTEAFF. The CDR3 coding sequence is TGTGCCAGCAGTTCGCCACAGGGTGGTCGCACTGAAGCTTTCTTT.

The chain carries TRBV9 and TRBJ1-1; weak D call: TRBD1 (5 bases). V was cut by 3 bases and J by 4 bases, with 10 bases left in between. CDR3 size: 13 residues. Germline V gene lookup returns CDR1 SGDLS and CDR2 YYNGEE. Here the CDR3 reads CASSGDSRTEAFF. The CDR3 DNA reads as TGTGCCAGCAGCGGAGACAGTCGCACTGAAGCTTTCTTT.

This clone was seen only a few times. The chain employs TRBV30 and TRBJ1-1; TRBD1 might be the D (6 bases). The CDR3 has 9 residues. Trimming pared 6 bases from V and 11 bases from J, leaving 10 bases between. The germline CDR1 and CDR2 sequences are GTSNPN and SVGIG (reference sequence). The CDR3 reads CACHRAAFF. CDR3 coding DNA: TGTGCCTGTCACAGGGCCGCTTTCTTT. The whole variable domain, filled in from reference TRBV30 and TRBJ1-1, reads SQTIHQWPATLVQPVGSPLSLECTVEGTSNPNLYWYRQAAGRGLQLLFYSVGIGQISSEVPQNLSASRPQDRQFILSSKKLLLSDSGFYLCACHRAAFFGQGTRLTVV.

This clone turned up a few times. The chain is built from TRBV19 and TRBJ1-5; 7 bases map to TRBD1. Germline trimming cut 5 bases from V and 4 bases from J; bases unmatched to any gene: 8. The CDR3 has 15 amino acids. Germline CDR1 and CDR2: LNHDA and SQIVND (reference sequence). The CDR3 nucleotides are TGTGCCAGTAGTCCAGGGGGAACAGGGAATCAGCCCCAGCATTTT. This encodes CASSPGGTGNQPQHF. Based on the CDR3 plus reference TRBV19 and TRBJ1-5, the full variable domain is DGGITQSPKYLFRKEGQNVTLSCEQNLNHDAMYWYRQDPGQGLRLIYYSQIVNDFQKGDIAEGYSVSREKKESFPLTVTSAQKNPTAFYLCASSPGGTGNQPQHFGDGTRLSIL.

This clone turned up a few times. The CDR3 reads CASSESVTGARKEIMQYF. The CDR3 DNA reads as TGCGCCAGCAGTGAGTCCGTTACAGGGGCGCGGAAGGAGATAATGCAGTATTTT. The chain employs TRBV10-2 and TRBJ2-3; 7 bases line up with TRBD1. V gave up 0 bases and J gave up 11 bases; unmatched junction bases: 20. This CDR3 is 18 amino acids long. The germline V gene has CDR1 WSHSY and CDR2 SAAADI.

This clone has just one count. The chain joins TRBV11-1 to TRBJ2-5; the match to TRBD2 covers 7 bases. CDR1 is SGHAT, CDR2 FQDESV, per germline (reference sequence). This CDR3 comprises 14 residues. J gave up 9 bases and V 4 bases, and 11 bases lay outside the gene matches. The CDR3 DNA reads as TGTGCCAGCAGCTCCCAGCGGGACGGGGAGGCCCAGTACTTC. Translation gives CASSSQRDGEAQYF.

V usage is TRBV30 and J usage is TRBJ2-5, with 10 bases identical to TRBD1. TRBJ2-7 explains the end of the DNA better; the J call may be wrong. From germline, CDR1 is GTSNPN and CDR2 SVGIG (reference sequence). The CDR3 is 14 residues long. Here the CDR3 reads CAWSAGTGATEQYF. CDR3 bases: TGTGCCTGGAGTGCCGGGACAGGGGCCACCGAGCAGTACTTC.

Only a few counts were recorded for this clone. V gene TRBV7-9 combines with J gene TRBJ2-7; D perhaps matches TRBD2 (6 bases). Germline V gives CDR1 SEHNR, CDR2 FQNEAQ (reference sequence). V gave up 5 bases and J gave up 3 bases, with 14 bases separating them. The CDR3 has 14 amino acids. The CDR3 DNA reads TGTGCCAGCAGCCCTTCTAGCGCATACTACGAGCAGTACTTC. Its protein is CASSPSSAYYEQYF.

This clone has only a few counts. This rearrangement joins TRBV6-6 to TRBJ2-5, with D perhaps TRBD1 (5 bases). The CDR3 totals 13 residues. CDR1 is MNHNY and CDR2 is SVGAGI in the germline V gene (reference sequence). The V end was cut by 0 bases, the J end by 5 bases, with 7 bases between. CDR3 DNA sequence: TGTGCCAGCAGTTACTCGGGGCCTGAGACCCAGTACTTC. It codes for CASSYSGPETQYF.

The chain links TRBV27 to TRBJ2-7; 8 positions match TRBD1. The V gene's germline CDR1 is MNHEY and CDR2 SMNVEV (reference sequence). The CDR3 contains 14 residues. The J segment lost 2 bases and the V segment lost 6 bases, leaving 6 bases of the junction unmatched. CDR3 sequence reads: CASSDGQGPYEQYF. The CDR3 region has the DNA TGTGCCAGCAGCGACGGACAGGGCCCCTACGAGCAGTACTTC.

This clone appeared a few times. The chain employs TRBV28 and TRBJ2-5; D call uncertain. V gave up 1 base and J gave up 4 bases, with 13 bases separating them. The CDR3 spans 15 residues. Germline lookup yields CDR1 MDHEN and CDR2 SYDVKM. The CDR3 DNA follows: TGTGCCAGCAGTTTATTAGCAGCGTTGAGAGAGACCCAGTACTTC. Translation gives CASSLLAALRETQYF. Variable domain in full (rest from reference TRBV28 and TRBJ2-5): DVKVTQSSRYLVKRTGEKVFLECVQDMDHENMFWYRQDPGLGLRLIYFSYDVKMKEKGDIPEGYSVSREKKERFSLILESASTNQTSMYLCASSLLAALRETQYFGPGTRLLVL.

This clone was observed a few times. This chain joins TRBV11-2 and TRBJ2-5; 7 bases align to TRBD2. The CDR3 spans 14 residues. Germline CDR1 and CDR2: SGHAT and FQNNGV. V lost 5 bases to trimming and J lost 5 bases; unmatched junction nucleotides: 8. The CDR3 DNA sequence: TGTGCCAGCAGCCCCCCCGGGGGGAGGGAGACCCAGTACTTC. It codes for CASSPPGGRETQYF.